This TCR beta chain was documented in a study of post-analysis software for immune sequencing data (dated by TCRdb to between 2014 and 2016). Some background on the complete study: Disease courses on record covered relapsing-remitting, secondary progressive and progressive-relapsing multiple sclerosis, though some patients had no subtype annotation. A subset of samples was prepared in parallel using single-end sample barcoding, then pooled and co-amplified after Illumina adapter ligation. The patient repertoires were set against eleven to twelve previously published healthy control repertoires from donors whose ages ranged from roughly 6 to 26 years. Points the paper makes about the study in general: Four or five TRBV segments, including TRBV5-6, TRBV5-1 and TRBV20-1, were significantly more frequent in patients than controls. Multiple sclerosis patients had significantly lower normalized Chao1 diversity than controls, a result that suggests substantial peripheral T-cell clonal expansion. The control group was slightly older than the multiple sclerosis patient group. When samples were clustered directly using the F measure, samples prepared in the same batch co-clustered strongly, which prompted a batch-effect correction.

The CDR1 and CDR2 encoded by the germline V gene (reference sequence) are DFQATT and SNEGSKA. The CDR3, cysteine through phenylalanine, is 12 amino acids long. The retained sequence is limited to the CDR3, 36 bases, with the frame set at the first base. The trim is 6 bases for V and 4 bases for J, with a gap of 12 bases between the germline ends. This clonotype was seen more than once but under ten times. Its antigen is currently not known. There are no base qualities to consult, and no much larger clone falls within one base. The method behind the library was PCR. Sequencing relied on an Illumina HiSeq 2500. Unique molecular identifiers were incorporated into TCR beta cDNA libraries to reduce PCR and sequencing biases. Some 500,000 cDNA molecules were obtained per 1 to 10 million input T cells, so each molecule approximated one T cell. The same protocol used for the earlier healthy control dataset was applied to prepare and sequence the patient libraries. Within a given batch, samples were prepared together, multiplexed and sequenced on the same HiSeq lane. In the paper's pipeline: MIGEC was used to process the raw barcoded reads, and molecular identifier groups with only a single read were discarded before consensus assembly and CDR3 extraction. Clonotype tables were post-analysed with VDJtools, normalizing diversity by down-sampling all datasets to the smallest sample size. In repertoire overlap clustering, CDR3 amino acid sequences, but not nucleotide sequences, were matched to correct batch-related cross-sample contamination. Using fastp trimming at Q25 and MiXCR clonotype assembly, TCRdb reanalyzed the public sequencing data and kept in-frame beta chains. Entries that share a CDR3 protein sequence are merged under the most common genes and DNA. The V and J calls here are based on TCRdb, not the publication. Recorded for this sample are about 760,000 distinct CDR3 sequences; roughly 27% of them occurred a single time. The ten largest clones take up around 0.55% of the sample.

To demonstrate the VDJtools post-analysis software, TCR beta repertoires were profiled from the peripheral blood of roughly 12 young patients with multiple sclerosis. The multiple sclerosis patients were children and adolescents between roughly 6 and 17 years of age. The receptor comes from a girl under 18 with multiple sclerosis. In this chain, TRBV20-1 is recombined with TRBJ1-2; the D gene is perhaps TRBD1, from 6 matching bases. Source material: blood. At the DNA level, the sequence is TGCAGTGCACCCGACAGGCTCTATGGCTACACCTTC. It translates to CSAPDRLYGYTF.